Each of the 7 T cell receptor beta chains below was sequenced from the same sample in a study of shared T cell receptors in the human thymus. Produced via immunoSEQ multiplex PCR; TCRdb's table is partial and in-frame only. The profile shows 630,000 or so clones, 80% to 90% of them singletons. This sample also appeared in a second study, on human thymus T cells.

The sample was thymocytes. Every receptor here comes from a boy under two years old with a congenital heart defect.

V gene TRBV6-5 combines with J gene TRBJ2-7; 7 bases are shared with TRBD1. The junction had 5 bases not matched to a gene; V was cut back by 7 bases and J by 5 bases. Per the germline V gene, CDR1 is MNHEY and CDR2 is SVGAGI. This CDR3 contains 12 residues. As DNA, the CDR3 is TGTGCCAGCAAGACAGGGTTCGACGAGCAGTACTTC. Residues: CASKTGFDEQYF.

This clone was detected a few times. The chain is built from TRBV2 and TRBJ2-3; 7 nucleotides line up with TRBD2. The ends lost 4 bases at V and 1 base at J; junction bases unmatched: 11. The CDR3 length is 17 residues. The germline V gene has CDR1 SNHLY and CDR2 FYNNEI. The CDR3 DNA follows: TGTGCCAGCAGTGGGCGGTTACTCCGGGGGGGCACAGATACGCAGTATTTT. Its translation is CASSGRLLRGGTDTQYF.

The rearrangement joins TRBV7-9 to TRBJ2-1; 7 bases map to TRBD2. The CDR3 length is 16 residues. Germline V gene lookup returns CDR1 SEHNR and CDR2 FQNEAQ (reference sequence). V trimming: 0 bases; J trimming: 4 bases; junction bases outside the gene matches: 6. The CDR3 sequence is CASSLAGGTIYNEQFF. The CDR3 region has the DNA TGTGCCAGCAGCTTAGCGGGAGGGACCATTTACAATGAGCAGTTCTTC.

The chain couples TRBV18 to TRBJ1-4; D not certain. Germline V gene sequence: CDR1 KGHSH, CDR2 LQKENI. The V end lost 0 bases, the J end lost 0 bases, and 11 bases lay between the germline ends. This CDR3 has 17 amino acids. The CDR3 loop reads CASSPPSLGATNEKLFF. The DNA for the CDR3 is TGTGCCAGCTCACCACCTTCCCTCGGTGCAACTAATGAAAAACTGTTTTTT.

The chain employs TRBV28 and TRBJ2-5; D perhaps matches TRBD1 (6 bases). V was trimmed by 3 bases and J by 5 bases, leaving 13 bases between them. The CDR3 runs to 14 residues. Germline-derived CDR1 and CDR2 are MDHEN and SYDVKM. Here the CDR3 DNA reads TGTGCCAGCAGTTTCGACAGGCTTCGGGAGACCCAGTACTTC. Its translation: CASSFDRLRETQYF.

The genes are TRBV27 and TRBJ2-3, with no clear D. V lost 7 bases and J lost 0, with 17 bases in between. The germline CDR1 and CDR2 sequences are MNHEY and SMNVEV (reference sequence). This CDR3 has 16 residues. The CDR3 region has the DNA TGTGCCAGCATGACCCATGACTCGCTTAGCACAGATACGCAGTATTTT. The encoded protein is CASMTHDSLSTDTQYF.

V gene TRBV5-8 combines with J gene TRBJ1-5; 7 bases agree with TRBD1. V lost 7 bases, J lost 7 bases, and 8 bases stayed unmatched. CDR3 length: 13 residues. CDR1 is SGHTS and CDR2 is YDEGEE in the germline V gene. The CDR3 nucleotides are TGTGCCAGCGGAGCAACAGGGGCCCAGCCCCAGCATTTT. This sequence encodes CASGATGAQPQHF.